This entry is about one T cell receptor beta chain. Its antigen is currently unknown. The PCR employed 60 Vbeta primers together with 13 Jbeta primers. Sequencing used immunoSEQ multiplex PCR; TCRdb keeps in-frame clones, though not all of them. The table has 60,000 to 80,000 clones, over 50% seen once. The sample originates from a study of cytomegalovirus exposure and HLA in healthy donors. Across the whole study: T cells numbering around 180 million yielded 95 million to 140 million unique TCR beta sequences in an earlier analysis.

Study-wide results and limits: Links to common viral pathogens appeared, in a later analysis, for several of the most significant clusters. Around 18,000 TCR beta sequences were associated with HLA alleles at 0.05 false discovery rate in a later analysis.

V was trimmed by 2 bases and J by 4 bases, leaving 9 bases between them. The CDR3 extends over 13 amino acids. In germline, CDR1 is GTSNPN, CDR2 SVGIG (reference sequence). The receptor was isolated from a man between 25 and 39 years old in good health and CMV-seronegative. V gene TRBV30 combines with J gene TRBJ1-3; D remains ambiguous. Sample: PBMCs. The CDR3 sequence is CAWSPGPGNTIYF. DNA for the CDR3: TGTGCCTGGAGTCCCGGTCCGGGAAACACCATATATTTT.